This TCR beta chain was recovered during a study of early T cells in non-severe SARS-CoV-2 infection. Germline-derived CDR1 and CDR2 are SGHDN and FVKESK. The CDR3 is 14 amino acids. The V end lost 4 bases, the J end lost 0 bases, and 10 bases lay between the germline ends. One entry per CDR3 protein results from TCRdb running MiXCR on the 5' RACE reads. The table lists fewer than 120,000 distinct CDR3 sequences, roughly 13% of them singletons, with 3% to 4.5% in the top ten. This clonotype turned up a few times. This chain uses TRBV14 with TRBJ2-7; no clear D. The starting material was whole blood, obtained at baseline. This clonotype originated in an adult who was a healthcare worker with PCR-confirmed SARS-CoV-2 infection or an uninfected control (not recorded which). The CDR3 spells CASSPHQSSYEQYF. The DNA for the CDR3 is TGTGCCAGCAGCCCGCACCAGAGCTCCTACGAGCAGTACTTC.